This T cell receptor (beta chain) was observed in a study of T cells in Graves' hyperthyroidism and ophthalmopathy. The sample holds many counts of this clonotype. Its specificity is not known. Amplified TCR beta CDR3 regions came from RNA transcripts. The HTBI primer set served for first-round RT-PCR of the TCR CDR3. From the multiplex PCR reads, TCRdb called clonotypes with MiXCR, one entry per CDR3 protein. This sample has roughly 740,000 distinct CDR3 sequences, with about 16% found just once. Absence of ophthalmopathy progression within 18 months defined stable Graves' hyperthyroidism. Not enrolled were patients with uncontrolled infection, other autoimmune disease, pregnancy or lactation. Study-wide findings and caveats: Blood also carried most thyroid clonotypes expanded above 0.001.

The CDR3 contains 15 residues. Trimming removed 0 bases at V and 7 bases at J, with 19 bases between. Germline V gene sequence: CDR1 DFQATT, CDR2 SNEGSKA (reference sequence). V and J are TRBV20-1 and TRBJ2-7, with D possibly being TRBD1 or TRBD2 (6 bases each). Material: blood. This TCR derives from a man in his late teens or twenties with Graves' hyperthyroidism. The CDR3 nucleotides are TGCAGTGCTAGAGATATCGGGGGCGCATCAGGTGAGCAGTACTTC. Translating it yields CSARDIGGASGEQYF.